Following are 26 T cell receptor beta chains from one sample sequenced in a study of T-cell reconstitution after alpha-beta-depleted transplantation in children. A TCRbeta library incorporating unique molecular identifiers was prepared. TCRdb itself ran the PCR reads through MiXCR, one entry per CDR3 protein. The table shows around 960,000 distinct CDR3 sequences, with under 30% occurring only once. The input for sequencing was PBMCs, mostly from graft donor cells, taken 360 days after TCRalphabeta/CD19-depleted stem cell transplant. These receptors all stem from a boy under two years old who had a stem cell transplant for SCID, so the T cells may come from the graft donor.

The V and J genes are TRBV20-1 and TRBJ2-7; 12 nucleotides agree with TRBD2. The J segment lost 5 bases and the V segment lost 1 base, leaving 6 bases of the junction unmatched. Germline CDR1 reads DFQATT; CDR2 reads SNEGSKA (reference sequence). The CDR3 totals 15 residues. In DNA form, the CDR3 reads TGCAGTGCTAGAGGACTAGCGGGGGCTTGGAACGAGCAGTACTTC. Its translation is CSARGLAGAWNEQYF.

This rearrangement joins TRBV4-1 to TRBJ2-1; tentative D call: TRBD1 (6 bases). This CDR3 is 16 amino acids long. The V gene's germline CDR1 is MGHRA and CDR2 YSYEKL. Between the trimmed V and J ends, which lost 3 bases and 0 bases, there was a span of 12 bases. The CDR3 sequence: CASSHVGQSSYNEQFF. For the CDR3, the DNA is TGCGCCAGCAGCCATGTCGGACAGAGCTCCTACAATGAGCAGTTCTTC.

V is TRBV15 and J is TRBJ1-1; D not resolved. The CDR3 is 14 amino acids. Germline V CDR1 and CDR2: LNHNV, YYDKDF (reference sequence). The V and J ends lost 4 bases and 0 bases respectively, with 9 bases between them. This CDR3 is CATSTGYMNTEAFF. CDR3 sequence (DNA): TGTGCCACCAGCACTGGATACATGAACACTGAAGCTTTCTTT.

The chain joins TRBV9 to TRBJ2-3, with D unclear. The germline gives CDR1 SGDLS, CDR2 YYNGEE. V lost 0 bases to trimming and J lost 0 bases, with 8 bases between them. The CDR3 is 15 amino acids. The CDR3 coding sequence is TGTGCCAGCAGCGTAGGAAGTAGGAGCACAGATACGCAGTATTTT. Translated, it gives CASSVGSRSTDTQYF.

The V call is TRBV6-5, the J call TRBJ1-6, with TRBD1 as a possible D gene (5 bases). The CDR3 length is 13 residues. Germline V gene lookup returns CDR1 MNHEY and CDR2 SVGAGI. V dropped 0 bases and J dropped 11 bases, with 8 bases sitting between them. CDR3 residues: CASSYSQGTPLHF. CDR3 DNA: TGTGCCAGCAGTTACTCGCAGGGAACACCCCTCCACTTT.

V and J are TRBV5-1 and TRBJ2-4, with D tentatively TRBD2 (6 bases). Germline V gives CDR1 SGHRS, CDR2 YFSETQ. This CDR3 contains 14 residues. The V end was cut by 0 bases, the J end by 6 bases, with 10 bases between. CDR3 region: CASSLAGERNIQYF. The CDR3 DNA sequence: TGCGCCAGCAGCTTGGCGGGGGAGAGAAACATTCAGTACTTC.

This clonotype was detected only a few times. The chain joins TRBV2 to TRBJ1-1; the D is unclear. The CDR3 has 13 residues. With 7 bases removed from V and 1 base from J, the gap between germline ends came to 10 bases. Germline-derived CDR1 and CDR2 are SNHLY and FYNNEI. Here the CDR3 reads CASTLSPNTEAFF. In DNA form, the CDR3 reads TGTGCCAGCACCCTCAGTCCGAACACTGAAGCTTTCTTT.

Details on this clonotype: The conserved phenylalanine or tryptophan is not found at the CDR3 terminus, so this likely reflects a read error. The J gene is TRBJ2-2, the V gene TRBV12-3 or TRBV12-4; D is perhaps TRBD1 (6 bases). Deletions cut 2 bases from V and 2 bases from J, with 9 bases between. The CDR3 extends over 15 amino acids. This CDR3 is CASSLRQANTGELFL. As DNA, the CDR3 is TGTGCCAGCAGTTTAAGACAGGCCAACACCGGGGAGCTGTTTTTA.

The chain uses TRBV24-1 and TRBJ2-3; TRBD1 might be the D (6 bases). This CDR3 is 13 amino acids long. Germline-derived CDR1 and CDR2 are KGHDR and SFDVKD. V dropped 7 bases and J dropped 2 bases, with 9 bases sitting between them. The CDR3 here is CATSDRSTDTQYF. The CDR3 region has the DNA TGTGCCACCAGCGACAGGTCCACAGATACGCAGTATTTT.

The chain links TRBV20-1 to TRBJ1-5; 8 bases map to TRBD1. CDR1 and CDR2 (germline): DFQATT, SNEGSKA (reference sequence). The V segment lost 7 bases and the J segment 4 bases; nucleotides outside the gene matches: 15. The CDR3 extends over 16 amino acids. The DNA for the CDR3 is TGCAGTGTAAAATTAGCGGGGACAGGTCTTAATCAGCCCCAGCATTTT. Encoded protein: CSVKLAGTGLNQPQHF.

This clonotype was counted a few times. The CDR3 DNA is TGTGCCAGCAGTTATCCCCAACAGGGGTTGGTTACCTATGGCTACACCTTC. Translation: CASSYPQQGLVTYGYTF. This chain connects TRBV28 to TRBJ1-2; 7 bases map to TRBD1. The CDR3 length is 17 residues. CDR1 and CDR2 (germline): MDHEN, SYDVKM. V shed 4 bases, J shed 4 bases, and the junction held 15 bases outside the gene matches.

The gene calls are TRBV6-1 and TRBJ1-5; D gene uncertain. CDR3 size: 15 residues. Trimming left V 5 bases short and J 4 bases short, with 15 bases between. Per the germline V gene, CDR1 is MNHNS and CDR2 is SASEGT. CDR3 bases: TGTGCCAGCAGTCCCCGGACGGTTGGGAATCAGCCCCAGCATTTT. It yields the protein CASSPRTVGNQPQHF.

This clonotype has only a few counts. The rearrangement links TRBV27 to TRBJ2-3; TRBD2 agrees at 8 bases. Looked up from germline, CDR1 is MNHEY and CDR2 is SMNVEV (reference sequence). The V gene end was trimmed by 9 bases and the J gene end by 1 base; junction bases not matched to a gene: 6. The CDR3 sequence is 14 residues long. The CDR3 DNA reads as TGTGCCAGTAAACGGGGGGGCGGCACAGATACGCAGTATTTT. Protein: CASKRGGGTDTQYF.

J is TRBJ1-5 and V is TRBV6-1; D is unresolved. V shed 6 bases and J shed 2 bases, with 14 bases lying between them. CDR3 length: 15 residues. Germline CDR1 is MNHNS and CDR2 is SASEGT. CDR3 sequence (DNA): TGTGCCAGCAGGCCTAGGGTGGGCGGCAATCAGCCCCAGCATTTT. It yields the protein CASRPRVGGNQPQHF.

This chain links TRBV12-3 or TRBV12-4 with TRBJ2-4, with D unresolved. V dropped 3 bases and J dropped 0 bases, with 12 bases sitting between them. The CDR3 covers 16 residues. The CDR3 loop is CASSFAQDLAKNIQYF. CDR3 nucleotides: TGTGCCAGCAGTTTCGCGCAGGACCTAGCCAAAAACATTCAGTACTTC.

This clonotype was seen only a few times. The chain is built from TRBV28 and TRBJ2-1; D gene unclear. Germline CDR1 MDHEN, CDR2 SYDVKM. There are 12 residues in the CDR3. Trimming left V 5 bases short and J 5 bases short, with 7 bases between. CDR3 DNA: TGTGCCAGCAGTCCCCCACACAATGAGCAGTTCTTC. Amino acid sequence: CASSPPHNEQFF.

This clonotype was seen more than once but under ten times. The V call is TRBV20-1, the J call TRBJ1-5; D uncertain. Trimming pared 5 bases from V and 1 base from J, leaving 9 bases between. The CDR3 consists of 13 residues. Germline loops: CDR1 DFQATT, CDR2 SNEGSKA (reference sequence). In nucleotides, the CDR3 is TGCAGTGCTTCCCAGGACAGCAATCAGCCCCAGCATTTT. It is translated as CSASQDSNQPQHF.

This chain links TRBV5-6 with TRBJ1-5, with D tentatively TRBD1 (6 bases). This CDR3 has 15 residues. V was pared by 0 bases and J by 0 bases, with 7 bases between. Germline loops: CDR1 SGHDT, CDR2 YYEEEE. CDR3 DNA sequence: TGTGCCAGCAGCTTGGGACAGGTTAGCAATCAGCCCCAGCATTTT. Protein sequence: CASSLGQVSNQPQHF. Full variable domain (outside the CDR3, taken from reference TRBV5-6 and TRBJ1-5): DAGVTQSPTHLIKTRGQQVTLRCSPKSGHDTVSWYQQALGQGPQFIFQYYEEEERQRGNFPDRFSGHQFPNYSSELNVNALLLGDSALYLCASSLGQVSNQPQHFGDGTRLSIL.

J is TRBJ1-3 and V is TRBV4-1; the D is unclear. This CDR3 region has 14 residues. CDR1 and CDR2 (germline): MGHRA, YSYEKL. The V end lost 0 bases, the J end lost 9 bases, and 12 bases lay between the germline ends. CDR3 in amino acids: CASSQDSGIGTIYF. CDR3 bases: TGCGCCAGCAGCCAAGATTCCGGGATTGGCACCATATATTTT.

This clonotype was seen a handful of times. The chain uses TRBV7-8 and TRBJ2-2, with 10 bases identical to TRBD1. V shed 5 bases, J shed 7 bases, and the junction held 10 bases outside the gene matches. The CDR3 is 16 residues long. The germline gives CDR1 SGHVS, CDR2 FQNEAQ. DNA for the CDR3: TGTGCCAGCAGCCACCCCGGGACAGGGGTAGGCGGGGAGCTGTTTTTT. Encoded protein: CASSHPGTGVGGELFF.

The rearrangement joins TRBV25-1 to TRBJ2-7; 8 nucleotides align to TRBD1. The CDR3 loop spans 18 amino acids. Per the germline V gene, CDR1 is MGHDK and CDR2 is SYGVNS. V shed 2 bases, J shed 5 bases, and the junction held 17 bases outside the gene matches. The CDR3 nucleotides read TGTGCCAGCAGTGAACAGGGGGCGCATCTTGATCGTGCCCACGAGCAGTACTTC. It translates to CASSEQGAHLDRAHEQYF.

This clonotype was detected a few times. This chain joins TRBV7-8 and TRBJ2-5; possible D gene TRBD1, 5 bases. The V gene's germline CDR1 is SGHVS and CDR2 FQNEAQ. The CDR3 extends over 14 amino acids. V shed 5 bases and J shed 4 bases, with 14 bases lying between them. In nucleotides, the CDR3 is TGTGCCAGCAGCGCCCAACAGGTTGGAGAGACCCAGTACTTC. It yields the protein CASSAQQVGETQYF.

The CDR3 DNA follows: TGTGCCAGCAGCTTCGGGACAGGGGTTCGCTACGAGCAGTACTTC. Its protein is CASSFGTGVRYEQYF. The chain joins TRBV7-2 to TRBJ2-7, with 10 bases aligning to TRBD1. This CDR3 is built from 15 residues. The junction had 5 bases not matched to a gene; V was cut back by 3 bases and J by 3 bases. Germline V gene lookup returns CDR1 SGHTA and CDR2 FQGNSA.

This clonotype has more than one count but fewer than ten. The chain joins TRBV20-1 to TRBJ2-6; no definite D call. V was pared by 0 bases and J by 0 bases, with 9 bases between. CDR1 and CDR2 (germline): DFQATT, SNEGSKA (reference sequence). This CDR3 spans 16 amino acids. CDR3 DNA sequence: TGCAGTGCTAGAGATGCCCGGATCTCTGGGGCCAACGTCCTGACTTTC. Encoded protein: CSARDARISGANVLTF.

The chain employs TRBV13 and TRBJ2-7, with a tentative D call TRBD1 (5 bases). The CDR3 covers 17 residues. V shed 0 bases and J shed 2 bases, with 17 bases lying between them. Germline-derived CDR1 and CDR2 are PRHDT and FYEKMQ (reference sequence). This chain's CDR3 is CASSLGPAREVAYEQYF. DNA for the CDR3: TGTGCCAGCAGCTTAGGGCCCGCCAGGGAAGTCGCCTACGAGCAGTACTTC.

A few counts support this clonotype. The V gene is TRBV12-3 or TRBV12-4, the J gene TRBJ2-3, with D unresolved. The CDR3 extends over 11 amino acids. Between the trimmed V and J ends, which lost 0 bases and 14 bases, there was a span of 9 bases. The CDR3 DNA follows: TGTGCCAGCAGTTTAGCCCGAAGTGGGTATTTT. Translation gives CASSLARSGYF.